The source of this T cell receptor beta chain is a study of T-cell reconstitution after alpha-beta-depleted transplantation in children. The sample holds many counts of this clonotype. Its antigen is undetermined. For TCRbeta, the library was prepared with unique molecular identifiers. TCRdb analysed the PCR reads with MiXCR anew, one entry per CDR3 protein. The data show approximately 630,000 distinct CDR3 sequences, with about an eighth seen just once and 0.79% held by the top ten. Whole-study findings and limits: Newly made T cells mostly supplied T-cell counts and diversity one year after transplant. There were reportedly several hundred expanded graft clones from which alpha-beta T cells came about two months after transplant. Day-60 TCRbeta diversity that was high in some patients was derived from surviving recipient T cells and thymic progenitors.

The CDR3 covers 13 residues. Germline-derived CDR1 and CDR2 are MNHNS and SASEGT. V was clipped by 6 bases and J by 5 bases; unmatched bases: 4. V is TRBV6-1 and J is TRBJ1-5, with TRBD1 matching 7 bases. The clonotype was recovered from a girl aged 2 to 10 with congenital amegakaryocytic thrombocytopenia, due to receive a stem cell transplant. The specimen comprised PBMCs, sampled before TCRalphabeta/CD19-depleted stem cell transplant. The DNA of the CDR3 is TGTGCCAGCAGCCACGACAGGGATCAGCCCCAGCATTTT. Its translation: CASSHDRDQPQHF.